The 13 T cell receptor beta chains reported below all come from one sample, sequenced in a study of cytomegalovirus exposure and HLA in healthy donors. PCR was performed using 60 Vbeta and 13 Jbeta primers. Using immunoSEQ multiplex PCR, the repertoire was profiled, and TCRdb retains in-frame clones only, with some absent. The sample contains approximately 180,000 clones, about 72% of which appear only once. The sample comprised PBMCs. These receptors all stem from a human donor in good health.

Only a few counts were recorded for this clone. This chain connects TRBV5-1 to TRBJ1-1, with a tentative D call TRBD1 (6 bases). Germline V CDR1 and CDR2: SGHRS, YFSETQ. Trimming pared 4 bases from V and 1 base from J, leaving 14 bases between. This CDR3 contains 15 residues. CDR3 protein: CASSMDSFRNTEAFF. CDR3 bases: TGCGCCAGCAGCATGGACAGCTTTAGGAACACTGAAGCTTTCTTT.

The rearrangement links TRBV5-1 to TRBJ2-5, with D possibly being TRBD1 (7 bases). CDR3 length: 14 residues. V was pared by 4 bases and J by 5 bases, with 15 bases between. Germline lookup yields CDR1 SGHRS and CDR2 YFSETQ. CDR3 coding DNA: TGCGCCAGCAGCGCAACAGGGGCGGGGGAGACCCAGTACTTC. It encodes CASSATGAGETQYF.

This chain uses TRBV18 with TRBJ2-7; D is possibly TRBD2 (5 bases). V lost 6 bases and J lost 0, with 15 bases in between. CDR3 length: 15 amino acids. The germline gives CDR1 KGHSH, CDR2 LQKENI. The CDR3 spells CASSPNPRGSYEQYF. The CDR3 DNA reads TGTGCCAGCTCTCCCAATCCTCGGGGCTCCTACGAGCAGTACTTC.

The gene calls are TRBV7-3 and TRBJ1-1; tentatively, D is TRBD1 (5 bases). This CDR3 has 16 amino acids. Germline V gene sequence: CDR1 SGHTA, CDR2 FQGTGA. Trimming pared 4 bases from V and 4 bases from J, leaving 19 bases between. CDR3 protein: CASSSSGTAGSTEAFF. The CDR3 coding sequence is TGTGCCAGCAGCTCCTCCGGGACCGCGGGGTCCACTGAAGCTTTCTTT.

This chain links TRBV5-4 with TRBJ1-4, with 7 bases matching TRBD1. V gave up 4 bases and J gave up 6 bases; unmatched junction bases: 6. Germline V gene data show CDR1 as SGHNT and CDR2 as YYREEE (reference sequence). This CDR3 has 14 amino acids. The CDR3 nucleotides read TGTGCCAGCAGCGGAGACAGGGCGGATGAAAAACTGTTTTTT. Translating gives CASSGDRADEKLFF.

V gene TRBV4-2 combines with J gene TRBJ2-3; 10 bases are a match to TRBD1. Trimming removed 0 bases from V and 13 bases from J; junction bases left unmatched: 7. Germline assignment: CDR1 LGHNA and CDR2 YNFKEQ. CDR3 length equals 14 residues. CDR3 DNA: TGTGCCAGCAGCCAAGATAAGGGCGGGACAGGGGAGTATTTT. Protein product: CASSQDKGGTGEYF.

J is TRBJ2-7 and V is TRBV9; 8 bases agree with TRBD2. This CDR3 has 15 residues. CDR1 SGDLS and CDR2 YYNGEE come from the germline V gene. After removal of 3 bases from V and 3 bases from J, the junction contained 8 bases not matched to a gene. Here the CDR3 reads CASSASSGSNYEQYF. The CDR3 DNA sequence: TGTGCCAGCAGCGCCTCTAGCGGGTCGAACTACGAGCAGTACTTC.

This clone was recorded only once. This sequence joins TRBV2 and TRBJ1-4; no clear D gene. The CDR3 spans 13 residues. Looked up from germline, CDR1 is SNHLY and CDR2 is FYNNEI. V shed 6 bases and J shed 15 bases, with 20 bases lying between them. CDR3 nucleotide sequence: TGTGCCAGCAGAAACCGCAGTGGGTCGAGGGTGTTTTTT. Protein sequence: CASRNRSGSRVFF.

The chain joins TRBV27 to TRBJ2-7; tentatively, D is TRBD1 (6 bases). CDR1 and CDR2 from the germline V gene are MNHEY and SMNVEV (reference sequence). This CDR3 has 13 amino acids. The V gene lost 6 bases and the J gene lost 3 bases, with 12 bases spanning the gap. Here the CDR3 reads CASSFGQNYEQYF. The CDR3 DNA is TGTGCCAGCAGCTTTGGACAGAACTACGAGCAGTACTTC.

V gene TRBV10-3 combines with J gene TRBJ2-2, with 9 bases lining up with TRBD2. Germline CDR1 and CDR2: ENHRY and SYGVKD. The trim removed 1 base at V and 2 bases at J, leaving 2 bases unmatched. The CDR3 is made up of 16 amino acids. CDR3 in DNA: TGTGCCATCAGTGAGTTTAGCGGGGGTAACACCGGGGAGCTGTTTTTT. As protein: CAISEFSGGNTGELFF.

The J gene is TRBJ2-7, the V gene TRBV7-2, with TRBD1 identical over 10 bases. Trimming took 0 bases from V and 5 from J; bases not matched to a gene: 7. This CDR3 spans 16 amino acids. Looked up from germline, CDR1 is SGHTA and CDR2 is FQGNSA. The CDR3 nucleotides read TGTGCCAGCAGCTTAGCGCCGGACAGGGGGATGAACGAGCAGTACTTC. This codes for CASSLAPDRGMNEQYF.

A word on this clone: One junction end disagrees with the germline gene, perhaps due to a read error. J is TRBJ2-7 and V is TRBV7-9; 10 positions match TRBD2. Germline CDR1 is SEHNR and CDR2 is FQNEAQ (reference sequence). This CDR3 region has 15 residues. This CDR3 is CASSLVQLAGPPLDF. CDR3 bases: TGTGCCAGCAGCTTAGTACAACTAGCGGGGCCCCCCCTGGACTTC.

The chain recombines TRBV7-9 with TRBJ1-4; 9 nucleotides line up with TRBD1. Germline CDR1 is SEHNR and CDR2 is FQNEAQ (reference sequence). V gave up 2 bases and J gave up 5 bases; unmatched junction bases: 3. The CDR3 contains 15 residues. CDR3: CASSLTGTGNEKLFF. In DNA, the CDR3 is TGTGCCAGCAGCTTAACCGGGACAGGGAATGAAAAACTGTTTTTT.